One sample yielded the 27 T cell receptor beta chains listed below, sequenced in a study of human T cells and chemical hapten exposure. TCRdb reprocessed the RACE reads via MiXCR and lists one record per CDR3 protein. Here the sample spans a few hundred thousand distinct CDR3 sequences, 7.5% to 8% being singletons. Noted time point: pre-sensitization, week 0. The treatment here: therapeutic diphenylcyclopropenone sensitization with weekly scalp DPC. The sample was whole blood, taken in connection with sensitization to the hapten diphenylcyclopropenone (DPC). These receptors originate from a man aged 18 to 29 with alopecia areata. Some clones in this sample may be carry-over from other donors' samples.

This clonotype was found a few times. The V call is TRBV12-3 or TRBV12-4, the J call TRBJ2-7; tentative D call: TRBD1 (6 bases). The CDR3 has 16 amino acids. Between the trimmed V and J ends, which lost 9 bases and 4 bases, there was a span of 25 bases. CDR3 sequence reads: CASPPRGKSPRYEQYV. In DNA form, the CDR3 reads TGTGCCAGTCCGCCGAGGGGGAAGTCCCCCCGGTACGAGCAGTACGTC.

This chain connects TRBV28 to TRBJ2-1, with TRBD1 identical over 8 bases. Trimming removed 6 bases from V and 0 bases from J; junction bases left unmatched: 4. The CDR3 spans 15 residues. Germline V gives CDR1 MDHEN, CDR2 SYDVKM. The CDR3 loop reads CASRVTGGSYNEQFF. DNA of the CDR3: TGTGCCAGCAGGGTCACAGGGGGCTCCTACAATGAGCAGTTCTTC.

The rearrangement joins TRBV29-1 to TRBJ1-1; D unresolved. The CDR3 consists of 14 residues. CDR1 is SQVTM, CDR2 ANQGSEA, per germline. Trimming took off 6 bases at V and 4 bases at J, with 18 bases between the two ends. CDR3: CSVVTGVLITEAFF. The CDR3 region has the DNA TGCAGCGTCGTGACTGGGGTATTAATCACTGAAGCTTTCTTT.

This clonotype was seen a handful of times. This rearrangement joins TRBV11-2 to TRBJ2-7; D perhaps matches TRBD2 (5 bases). Looked up from germline, CDR1 is SGHAT and CDR2 is FQNNGV. The ends were cut back, 5 bases at V and 7 bases at J, with 18 bases in the middle. This CDR3 is built from 14 residues. The CDR3 DNA follows: TGTGCCAGCAGCCTGGACTCATCAACTACGGAGCAGTACTTC. It yields the protein CASSLDSSTTEQYF.

This chain joins TRBV29-1 and TRBJ2-1; no clear D. The CDR3 covers 13 residues. Germline CDR1 SQVTM, CDR2 ANQGSEA. V dropped 6 bases and J dropped 1 base, with 10 bases sitting between them. The CDR3 sequence: CSVPTTSYNEQFF. The CDR3 coding sequence is TGCAGCGTCCCCACTACATCCTACAATGAGCAGTTCTTC.

V and J are TRBV20-1 and TRBJ2-7, with no clear D. CDR1 and CDR2 from the germline V gene are DFQATT and SNEGSKA (reference sequence). The CDR3 has 15 amino acids. V gave up 0 bases and J gave up 0 bases, with 12 bases separating them. The CDR3 nucleotides read TGCAGTGCTAGAGATCCGGGCGGCAGCTCCTACGAGCAGTACGTC. Residues: CSARDPGGSSYEQYV.

The chain combines TRBV6-2 or TRBV6-3 with TRBJ2-1; weak D call: TRBD2 (6 bases). This CDR3 has 16 amino acids. Germline V gives CDR1 MNHEY, CDR2 SVGEGT. Trimming cost V 0 bases and J 0 bases, with 9 bases left between them. CDR3 protein: CASSYSETSSYNEQFF. The CDR3 nucleotides are TGTGCCAGCAGTTACTCTGAGACTAGCTCCTACAATGAGCAGTTCTTC.

The chain joins TRBV7-9 to TRBJ2-5; D unresolved. Per the germline V gene, CDR1 is SEHNR and CDR2 is FQNEAQ (reference sequence). V was trimmed by 3 bases and J by 5 bases, leaving 13 bases between them. This CDR3 is 14 amino acids long. The CDR3 DNA is TGTGCCAGCAGCTTCCGGAGACTGTCCGAGACCCAGTACTTC. It specifies CASSFRRLSETQYF.

A few counts support this clonotype. V gene TRBV24-1 combines with J gene TRBJ2-2, with D uncertain. Germline V gives CDR1 KGHDR, CDR2 SFDVKD. V dropped 9 bases and J dropped 1 base, with 8 bases sitting between them. The CDR3 covers 13 residues. CDR3 coding DNA: TGTGCCACCTCCCGCGGGAACACCGGGGAGCTGTTTTTT. It yields the protein CATSRGNTGELFF.

This clonotype was seen ten or more times. The rearrangement uses TRBV7-3 and TRBJ2-2, with unresolved D. This CDR3 spans 18 amino acids. The ends were cut back, 3 bases at V and 1 base at J, with 18 bases in the middle. CDR1 is SGHTA and CDR2 is FQGTGA in the germline V gene. CDR3 loop: CASSFKKARIWNTGELFF. The CDR3 DNA is TGTGCCAGCAGCTTCAAAAAAGCTAGAATTTGGAACACCGGGGAGCTGTTTTTT.

This clonotype has a count of ten or more. The rearrangement joins TRBV4-3 to TRBJ1-3, with D possibly matching TRBD1 (6 bases). Trimming pared 4 bases from V and 4 bases from J, leaving 14 bases between. Germline values: CDR1 LGHNA, CDR2 YSLEER. This CDR3 region has 15 residues. The DNA of the CDR3 is TGCGCCAGCAGCCTTCTCCCCGGACAGGGAAACACCATATATTTT. It yields the protein CASSLLPGQGNTIYF.

The rearrangement links TRBV18 to TRBJ2-1; D may be TRBD2 (6 bases). The germline V gene has CDR1 KGHSH and CDR2 LQKENI. CDR3 length: 14 residues. V was clipped by 4 bases and J by 4 bases, with 11 bases between them. CDR3 DNA: TGTGCCAGCTCACTCGGACTAAATTACAATGAGCAGTTCTTC. It encodes CASSLGLNYNEQFF.

Ten or more counts support this clonotype. The chain is built from TRBV6-4 and TRBJ2-3; D could derive from TRBD1 or TRBD2 (6 bases each). V lost 3 bases and J lost 1, with 11 bases in between. Germline-derived CDR1 and CDR2 are MRHNA and SNTAGT. The CDR3 loop spans 15 amino acids. DNA of the CDR3: TGTGCCAGCAGTGAAGGGGGGTCTGGCACAGATACGCAGTATTTT. Its translation is CASSEGGSGTDTQYF.

Worth noting for this clonotype: At one boundary the junction diverges from the germline segment, which might be a read error. This chain joins TRBV20-1 and TRBJ2-5, with 7 bases that match TRBD2. The CDR3 is made up of 11 amino acids. Germline values: CDR1 DFQATT, CDR2 SNEGSKA (reference sequence). Written as DNA, the CDR3 is TGCAGTGCTAGAGATCGGGGACTACCCGACTTC. It yields the protein CSARDRGLPDF.

The chain recombines TRBV6-6 with TRBJ1-2; the match to TRBD1 covers 8 bases. The V gene end was trimmed by 2 bases and the J gene end by 1 base; junction bases not matched to a gene: 9. Germline CDR1 reads MNHNY; CDR2 reads SVGAGI (reference sequence). CDR3 size: 17 residues. The CDR3 loop is CASSYMMGQADNYGYTF. The CDR3 DNA sequence: TGTGCCAGCAGTTACATGATGGGACAGGCCGATAACTATGGCTACACCTTC.

At least ten counts were recorded for this clonotype. The chain combines TRBV7-9 with TRBJ1-4; the match to TRBD1 covers 8 bases. J was trimmed by 7 bases and V by 8 bases; bases with no gene match: 6. This CDR3 region has 13 residues. Germline values: CDR1 SEHNR, CDR2 FQNEAQ (reference sequence). The DNA of the CDR3 is TGTGCCAGCTCCCAGGGGGCATTTGAAAAACTGTTTTTT. Its translation: CASSQGAFEKLFF.

This clonotype has more than one count but fewer than ten. The J gene is TRBJ2-6, the V gene TRBV4-3; a weak D match, TRBD1 (6 bases). This CDR3 has 16 residues. The germline V gene has CDR1 LGHNA and CDR2 YSLEER. V was trimmed by 0 bases and J by 2 bases, leaving 8 bases between them. In DNA, the CDR3 is TGCGCCAGCAGCCAAGATGGGGGCGCTGGGGCCAACGTCCTGACTTTC. It specifies CASSQDGGAGANVLTF.

This clonotype turned up a few times. This chain connects TRBV14 to TRBJ2-7, with D hard to call. Between the trimmed V and J ends, which lost 5 bases and 4 bases, there was a span of 9 bases. This CDR3 region has 12 residues. Germline V gives CDR1 SGHDN, CDR2 FVKESK. CDR3 sequence: CASSKRPYEQYF. CDR3 in DNA: TGTGCCAGCAGCAAGAGGCCTTACGAGCAGTACTTC.

V usage is TRBV11-2 and J usage is TRBJ1-1; 7 bases are shared with TRBD1. The CDR3 spans 14 residues. Germline trimming cut 7 bases from V and 3 bases from J; bases unmatched to any gene: 8. Germline values: CDR1 SGHAT, CDR2 FQNNGV. The CDR3 DNA follows: TGTGCCAGCAATAACAGGGGCGGGCACACTGAAGCTTTCTTT. This encodes CASNNRGGHTEAFF.

This clonotype came up a few times. V gene TRBV5-6 combines with J gene TRBJ1-5; 10 nucleotides agree with TRBD1. Germline CDR1 is SGHDT and CDR2 is YYEEEE. V was pared by 5 bases and J by 4 bases, with 6 bases of the junction left unmatched. The CDR3 covers 15 residues. The CDR3 DNA reads as TGTGCCAGCAGTTTTGAGGACAGGGGGAATCAGCCCCAGCATTTT. This sequence encodes CASSFEDRGNQPQHF.

This clonotype was observed a few times. The chain has TRBV20-1 and TRBJ1-5; D ambiguous. The germline V and J ends were trimmed by 2 bases and 0 bases, with 11 bases remaining between them. The CDR3 extends over 15 amino acids. Germline CDR1 reads DFQATT; CDR2 reads SNEGSKA (reference sequence). CDR3 sequence reads: CSARIGSYSNQPQHF. The CDR3 DNA reads as TGCAGTGCTAGAATTGGCAGCTATAGCAATCAGCCCCAGCATTTT.

J is TRBJ1-3 and V is TRBV3-1, with D maybe TRBD1 (6 bases). This CDR3 spans 16 amino acids. The V gene lost 2 bases and the J gene lost 2 bases, with 13 bases spanning the gap. Per germline, CDR1 LGHDT and CDR2 YNNKEL (reference sequence). CDR3 sequence reads: CASSQRARGAGNTIYF. CDR3 DNA sequence: TGTGCCAGCAGCCAAAGAGCCAGGGGAGCTGGAAACACCATATATTTT.

This chain links TRBV6-5 with TRBJ2-1; 13 nucleotides align to TRBD2. The CDR3 sequence is 18 residues long. Germline lookup yields CDR1 MNHEY and CDR2 SVGAGI. V lost 0 bases to trimming and J lost 4 bases; unmatched junction nucleotides: 6. CDR3 nucleotide sequence: TGTGCCAGCAGTTACTCAGTGCGGACTAGCGGGGGATACAATGAGCAGTTCTTC. Its protein product is CASSYSVRTSGGYNEQFF.

This clonotype was detected a few times. The genes are TRBV10-3 and TRBJ1-2; TRBD1 agrees at 7 bases. The J segment lost 2 bases and the V segment lost 4 bases, leaving 1 base of the junction unmatched. The CDR3 is made up of 13 amino acids. Germline loops: CDR1 ENHRY, CDR2 SYGVKD. This CDR3 reads CAISGTGNYGYTF. The CDR3 DNA follows: TGTGCCATCAGTGGGACAGGCAACTATGGCTACACCTTC.

The table lists this clonotype with many counts. This chain links TRBV9 with TRBJ2-3; a possible D gene is TRBD1 (6 bases). The CDR3 totals 14 residues. V was cut by 2 bases and J by 0 bases, with 7 bases left in between. Germline lookup yields CDR1 SGDLS and CDR2 YYNGEE. The CDR3, as DNA: TGTGCCAGCAGCGTTGACAGGAGCACAGATACGCAGTATTTT. It yields the protein CASSVDRSTDTQYF.

This clonotype showed up just a few times. The chain combines TRBV15 with TRBJ2-3; D not resolved. CDR3 size: 13 residues. Germline CDR1 reads LNHNV; CDR2 reads YYDKDF (reference sequence). Between the trimmed V and J ends, which lost 4 bases and 6 bases, there was a span of 11 bases. This CDR3 is CATSIPSGDTQYF. The CDR3 DNA reads TGTGCCACCAGCATTCCCTCCGGGGATACGCAGTATTTT.

This clonotype was seen a handful of times. The chain combines TRBV10-3 with TRBJ1-5; D call uncertain. CDR3 length: 13 residues. Trimming shortened V by 4 bases and J by 2 bases, and 6 bases separated the two germline ends. Germline V gene sequence: CDR1 ENHRY, CDR2 SYGVKD. The CDR3 loop is CAISVEGNQPQHF. CDR3 DNA sequence: TGTGCCATCAGTGTAGAGGGCAATCAGCCCCAGCATTTT.